Following are 8 T cell receptor beta chains from one sample sequenced in a study of response to subunit inactivated influenza vaccine. TCRdb recomputed calls from the RT-PCR reads with MiXCR, one row per CDR3 protein. The table shows more than 600,000 distinct CDR3 sequences, with approximately 17% occurring only once. Sequenced material: PBMCs from blood, taken 4 to 6 days after vaccination. These receptors all stem from a man aged 50-59 years who received an inactivated influenza vaccine.

The J gene is TRBJ2-1, the V gene TRBV20-1, with TRBD2 identical over 11 bases. The V and J ends lost 5 bases and 5 bases, in that order; junction bases with no gene match: 8. The CDR3 loop spans 15 amino acids. CDR1 DFQATT and CDR2 SNEGSKA come from the germline V gene (reference sequence). The DNA of the CDR3 is TGCAGTGCTCCTTTAGCGGGGGGGATCCACAATGAGCAGTTCTTC. Its protein product is CSAPLAGGIHNEQFF.

The chain uses TRBV4-2 and TRBJ1-4; a weak D match, TRBD1 (6 bases). Germline assignment: CDR1 LGHNA and CDR2 YNFKEQ. The CDR3 contains 14 residues. The V end was cut by 4 bases, the J end by 5 bases, with 11 bases between. CDR3 bases: TGTGCCAGCAGCCTACAGGGTGACAATGAAAAACTGTTTTTT. Translation: CASSLQGDNEKLFF.

This clonotype was seen only a few times. The V and J genes are TRBV20-1 and TRBJ1-1, with D unresolved. V was trimmed by 3 bases and J by 1 base, leaving 6 bases between them. From germline, CDR1 is DFQATT and CDR2 SNEGSKA (reference sequence). The CDR3 is 12 amino acids. CDR3 DNA: TGCAGTGCTAGGGCCACGAACACTGAAGCTTTCTTT. It encodes CSARATNTEAFF.

This clonotype has ten or more counts. The chain joins TRBV7-6 to TRBJ2-5; TRBD2 matches 10 bases. The CDR3 runs to 17 residues. Germline lookup yields CDR1 SGHVS and CDR2 FNYEAQ. The V gene end was trimmed by 5 bases and the J gene end by 5 bases; junction bases not matched to a gene: 14. CDR3 DNA: TGTGCCAGCAGCCAAGATTCCCCTAGCGGGGGCGCGGAGACCCAGTACTTC. It translates to CASSQDSPSGGAETQYF. The full variable domain, with the rest looked up from reference TRBV7-6 and TRBJ2-5, is GAGVSQSPRYKVTKRGQDVALRCDPISGHVSLYWYRQALGQGPEFLTYFNYEAQQDKSGLPNDRFSAERPEGSISTLTIQRTEQRDSAMYRCASSQDSPSGGAETQYFGPGTRLLVL.

This clonotype was seen only a few times. The V call is TRBV19, the J call TRBJ1-5; tentative D call: TRBD1 (5 bases). The V end was cut by 5 bases, the J end by 9 bases, with 17 bases between. Germline CDR1 is LNHDA and CDR2 is SQIVND (reference sequence). CDR3 length equals 14 residues. The CDR3 here is CASSVPAGTGPQHF. CDR3 nucleotides: TGTGCCAGTAGTGTCCCTGCGGGGACCGGGCCCCAGCATTTT. Supplemented by reference TRBV19 and TRBJ1-5, the full variable domain reads DGGITQSPKYLFRKEGQNVTLSCEQNLNHDAMYWYRQDPGQGLRLIYYSQIVNDFQKGDIAEGYSVSREKKESFPLTVTSAQKNPTAFYLCASSVPAGTGPQHFGDGTRLSIL.

This chain joins TRBV10-1 and TRBJ2-1; tentative D call: TRBD1 (5 bases). CDR3 length: 15 amino acids. The V end was cut by 6 bases, the J end by 7 bases, with 19 bases between. Germline CDR1 WNHNN, CDR2 SYGVQD (reference sequence). The CDR3 DNA sequence: TGCGCCAGCAGCACTTCGACAGCCGCATGGAATGAGCAGTTCTTC. This codes for CASSTSTAAWNEQFF.

In this sample, this clonotype turned up many times. V and J are TRBV29-1 and TRBJ2-1; TRBD2 agrees at 16 bases. The V gene end was trimmed by 6 bases and the J gene end by 0 bases; junction bases not matched to a gene: 5. From germline, CDR1 is SQVTM and CDR2 ANQGSEA. This CDR3 region has 17 residues. This chain's CDR3 is CSVGLAGGPSSYNEQFF. DNA for the CDR3: TGCAGCGTGGGACTAGCGGGGGGGCCGAGCTCCTACAATGAGCAGTTCTTC.

There are many counts of this clonotype. The V gene is TRBV11-2, the J gene TRBJ2-7; D gene ambiguous. Trimming removed 2 bases at V and 4 bases at J, with 12 bases between. The CDR3 covers 14 residues. CDR1 SGHAT and CDR2 FQNNGV come from the germline V gene. The DNA for the CDR3 is TGTGCCAGCAGCTTATCGCACGGGTTTTACGAGCAGTACTTC. It encodes CASSLSHGFYEQYF.